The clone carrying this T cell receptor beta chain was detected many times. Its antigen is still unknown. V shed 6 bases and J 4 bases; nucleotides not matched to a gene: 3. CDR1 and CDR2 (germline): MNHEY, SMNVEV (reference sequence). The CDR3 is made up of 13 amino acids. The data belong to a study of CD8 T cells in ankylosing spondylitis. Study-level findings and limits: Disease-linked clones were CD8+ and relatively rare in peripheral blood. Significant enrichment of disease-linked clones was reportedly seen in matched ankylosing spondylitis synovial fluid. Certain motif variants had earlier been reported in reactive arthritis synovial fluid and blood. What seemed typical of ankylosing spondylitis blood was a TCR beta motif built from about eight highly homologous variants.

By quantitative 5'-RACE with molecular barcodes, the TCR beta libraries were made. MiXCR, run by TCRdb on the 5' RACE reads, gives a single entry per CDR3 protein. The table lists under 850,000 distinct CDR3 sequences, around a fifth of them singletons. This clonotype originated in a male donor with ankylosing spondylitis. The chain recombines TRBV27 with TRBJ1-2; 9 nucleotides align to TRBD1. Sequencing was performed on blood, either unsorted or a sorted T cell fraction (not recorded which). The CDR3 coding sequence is TGTGCCAGCAGCTTGGGACAGGGCTATGGCTACACCTTC. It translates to CASSLGQGYGYTF.